The rows below give T cell receptor beta chains drawn from one sample of a study of blood T cell repertoires in COVID-19. The table came from immunoSEQ multiplex PCR; TCRdb's copy has only in-frame clones and leaves some out. The sample lists fewer than 120,000 clones, around four fifths occurring once. What was sequenced was peripheral blood. Source of these receptors: a woman aged 55-70 years with acute or convalescent COVID-19. Each CDR3 is given without its conserved first and last residue.

>TRBV11-3
ASSLGAGRRGYT
>TRBV30
AWSGGIQNIQY
>TRBV6-1
ASSESVGGRGNQPQH
>TRBV4-3
ASSQDRSGSYEQY
>TRBV28
ASSWTGRRYNEQF
>TRBV9
ASSVGLAGAVNEQF
>TRBV6-5
ASSVDRGLTGELF
>TRBV5-1
ASSFGRGGETQY
>TRBV3-1/TRBV3-2
ASSPHLTSEPDSNQPQH
>TRBV2
ASRVRDTTEAF
>TRBV4-3
ASSQVNMNTEAF
>TRBV7-9
ASSPPGTAIPYEQY
>TRBV13
ASSLGLQGNYGYT
>TRBV9
ASSVGTSGNTIY
>TRBV5-6
ASSTGSTDTQY
>TRBV7-9
ASSSSGDYSPLH
>TRBV4-1
ASRPFLRGRGQPQH
>TRBV11-3
ASSWDTRAQAF
>TRBV5-1
ASSLQGAGTEAF
>TRBV28
ASSVHTIYGYT
>TRBV4-3
ASSLRDTASPLH
>TRBV14
ASSRGAYNEQF
>TRBV2
ASSELGRQSSYNSPLH
>TRBV6-2/TRBV6-3
ASSRDYEQY
>TRBV5-4
ASSFNPGQGWNTEAF
>TRBV7-2
ASRDSHNSPLH
>TRBV18
ASSPPFLRLSGANVLT
>TRBV15
ATSSYSGGSRGTQY
>TRBV10-3
AISERGIEGYGYT
>TRBV24-1
ATSDQGGKGLAGLNEQF
>TRBV19
ASSSIGGRTEAF
>TRBV12-3/TRBV12-4
ASSLRVDTEAF